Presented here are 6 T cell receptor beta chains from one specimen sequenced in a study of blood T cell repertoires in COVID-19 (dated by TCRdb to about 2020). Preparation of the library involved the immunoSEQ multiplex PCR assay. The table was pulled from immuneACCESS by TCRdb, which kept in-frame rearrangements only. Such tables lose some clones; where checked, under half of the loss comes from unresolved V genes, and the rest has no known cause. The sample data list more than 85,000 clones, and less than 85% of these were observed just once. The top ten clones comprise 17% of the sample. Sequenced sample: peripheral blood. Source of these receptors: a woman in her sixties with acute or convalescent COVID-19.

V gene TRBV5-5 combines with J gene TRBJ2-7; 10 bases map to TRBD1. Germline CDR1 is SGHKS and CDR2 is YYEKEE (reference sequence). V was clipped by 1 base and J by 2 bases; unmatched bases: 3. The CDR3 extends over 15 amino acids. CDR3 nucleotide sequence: TGTGCCAGCAGCTTGTCCGGGACAGGGGCCTACGAGCAGTACTTC. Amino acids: CASSLSGTGAYEQYF.

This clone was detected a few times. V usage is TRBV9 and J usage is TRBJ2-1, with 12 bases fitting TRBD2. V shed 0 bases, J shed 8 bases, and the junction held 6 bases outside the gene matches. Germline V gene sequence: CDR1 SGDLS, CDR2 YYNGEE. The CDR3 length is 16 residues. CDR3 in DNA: TGTGCCAGCAGCGTAGTGTCCGCTAGCGGGGGGGATGAGCAGTTCTTC. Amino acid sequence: CASSVVSASGGDEQFF.

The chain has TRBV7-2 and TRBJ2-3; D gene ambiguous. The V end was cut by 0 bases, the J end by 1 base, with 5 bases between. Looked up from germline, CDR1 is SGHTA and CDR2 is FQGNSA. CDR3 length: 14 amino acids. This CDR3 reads CASSLAPGTDTQYF. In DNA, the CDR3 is TGTGCCAGCAGCTTAGCCCCGGGCACAGATACGCAGTATTTT.

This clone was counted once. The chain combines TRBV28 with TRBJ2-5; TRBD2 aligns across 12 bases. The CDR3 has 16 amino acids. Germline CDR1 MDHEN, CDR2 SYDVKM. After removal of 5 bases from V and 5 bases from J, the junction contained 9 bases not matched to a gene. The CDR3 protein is CASSLQLAGGQETQYF. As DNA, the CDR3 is TGTGCCAGCAGTCTTCAGCTAGCGGGGGGGCAGGAGACCCAGTACTTC.

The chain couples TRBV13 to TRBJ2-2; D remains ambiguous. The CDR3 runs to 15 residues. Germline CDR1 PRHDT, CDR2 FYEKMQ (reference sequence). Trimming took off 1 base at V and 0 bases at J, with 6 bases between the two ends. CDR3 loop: CASSLELPNTGELFF. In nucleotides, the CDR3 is TGTGCCAGCAGCTTAGAACTACCGAACACCGGGGAGCTGTTTTTT.

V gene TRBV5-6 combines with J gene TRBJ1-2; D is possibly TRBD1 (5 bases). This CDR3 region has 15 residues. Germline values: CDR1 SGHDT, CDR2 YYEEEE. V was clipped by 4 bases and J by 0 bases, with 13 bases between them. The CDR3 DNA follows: TGTGCCAGCAGCCCACGGGGGAGGTCTAACTATGGCTACACCTTC. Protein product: CASSPRGRSNYGYTF.